These T cell receptor beta chains were read from a single sample in a study of regulatory T cells in long-lasting Graves disease. TCRdb processed the multiplex PCR reads anew with MiXCR; each CDR3 protein has one entry. The table includes about 350,000 distinct CDR3 sequences, over 15% detected once. The sample was also linked to a second study, of T cells in Graves' hyperthyroidism and ophthalmopathy.

This sample comprised peripheral blood mononuclear cells (PBMCs), obtained at new diagnosis, from a patient treated with antithyroid drugs. All receptors derive from a man aged 40-55 years with Graves disease. Both conserved end residues are part of each CDR3. The order of the fields is J gene, V gene, CDR3 protein.

>TRBJ2-6|TRBV5-1
CASSLLSGANVLTF
>TRBJ2-1|TRBV24-1
CATSIGGSSYNEQFF
>TRBJ1-4|TRBV5-5
CASSGGQGLFF
>TRBJ2-5|TRBV9
CASSAGTSGGFQETQYF
>TRBJ1-5|TRBV4-2
CASSLGQTNQPQHF
>TRBJ1-1|TRBV12-3/TRBV12-4
CASSRGRLNAEAFF
>TRBJ2-5|TRBV5-1
CASSPGGYQETQYF
>TRBJ2-7|TRBV7-2
CASSLAGHYEQYF
>TRBJ2-7|TRBV7-6
CASSLGQRGLAGEQYF
>TRBJ1-1|TRBV18
CASSSTRGDSSTFF
>TRBJ1-2|TRBV3-1
CASSPPGVGAPQGYTF
>TRBJ2-5|TRBV5-1
CASSFRLIASRETQYF
>TRBJ2-3|TRBV5-1
CASSLVGGPDTQYF
>TRBJ2-3|TRBV2
CASSDSTRSSDTQYF
>TRBJ1-3|TRBV7-9
CAGRGTAKGNTIYF
>TRBJ2-5|TRBV7-3
CASSLGLAGEETQYF
>TRBJ2-5|TRBV5-1
CASSLATLAGPGTQYF
>TRBJ1-2|TRBV20-1
CSAGQGLNYGYTF
>TRBJ2-1|TRBV11-2
CASSLTGVNEQFF
>TRBJ1-1|TRBV5-6
CASSLDRTLSWAFF
>TRBJ2-7|TRBV20-1
CSARVGEGQAFSSPYEQYF
>TRBJ2-7|TRBV28
CASSFGGGAPEQYF
>TRBJ2-2|TRBV19
CASSILQGADTGELFF
>TRBJ1-6|TRBV5-1
CASSLIRQGSSYNSPLHF
>TRBJ1-5|TRBV5-6
CASSSLGVSNQPQHF
>TRBJ2-3|TRBV12-3/TRBV12-4
CASSLKAGGPGDTQYF
>TRBJ2-3|TRBV10-3
CAIRRGAAGDTQYF
>TRBJ2-7|TRBV7-2
CASSLLGSSYEQYF
>TRBJ2-7|TRBV7-9
CASSLHGGASYEQYF
>TRBJ2-7|TRBV20-1
CSARDGGGGAVYEQYF
>TRBJ1-2|TRBV5-8
CASRAYGGAYGYTF
>TRBJ2-7|TRBV18
CASSSQAYEQYF
>TRBJ2-3|TRBV7-9
CASSYGGPDTQYF
>TRBJ2-7|TRBV7-2
CASSRGQGWAYEQYF
>TRBJ2-3|TRBV7-9
CASSFGAGRADTQYF